The 4 T cell receptor beta chains in this list originate from one sample, sequenced in a study of T cell responses to AZD1222 COVID-19 vaccine. TCRdb's copy holds only in-frame clones and misses some; the assay was immunoSEQ multiplex PCR. The data contain some 130,000 clones, approximately 91% of them seen just once; the ten biggest clones take up 5% to 7%. The specimen was peripheral blood, collected 28 days after the second AZD1222 dose. The source of these receptors is an adult who received the AZD1222 COVID-19 vaccine.

The V and J genes are TRBV3-1 (or the pseudogene TRBV3-2) and TRBJ1-5; 8 bases agree with TRBD1. CDR1 and CDR2 from the germline V gene are LGHDT and YNNKEL (reference sequence). The CDR3 contains 14 residues. V trimming: 6 bases; J trimming: 6 bases; junction bases outside the gene matches: 7. CDR3 nucleotide sequence: TGTGCCAGCAGTCCCGGACAGGGTCGTCAGCCCCAGCATTTT. Protein sequence: CASSPGQGRQPQHF.

J is TRBJ1-1 and V is TRBV10-3; 7 bases match TRBD1. The CDR3 is 15 amino acids. Germline V gene sequence: CDR1 ENHRY, CDR2 SYGVKD. V was clipped by 6 bases and J by 2 bases; unmatched bases: 9. In DNA, the CDR3 is TGTGCCATCAGCCGACACAGGGGTACAAACACTGAAGCTTTCTTT. It specifies CAISRHRGTNTEAFF.

The chain employs TRBV18 and TRBJ1-3; TRBD1 is a possible D gene (6 bases). V was pared by 4 bases and J by 2 bases, with 15 bases between. This CDR3 has 16 residues. Germline V CDR1 and CDR2: KGHSH, LQKENI. The CDR3 reads CASSLTGTRPGNTIYF. Here the CDR3 DNA reads TGTGCCAGCTCACTGACCGGGACACGTCCTGGAAACACCATATATTTT.

This chain connects TRBV9 to TRBJ2-5; 8 nucleotides line up with TRBD2. The V segment lost 0 bases and the J segment 5 bases; nucleotides outside the gene matches: 0. Germline loops: CDR1 SGDLS, CDR2 YYNGEE. The CDR3 is 13 amino acids. The CDR3: CASSVAGGETQYF. Here the CDR3 DNA reads TGTGCCAGCAGCGTAGCGGGAGGGGAGACCCAGTACTTC. The full variable domain, its missing parts supplied by reference TRBV9 and TRBJ2-5, is DSGVTQTPKHLITATGQRVTLRCSPRSGDLSVYWYQQSLDQGLQFLIQYYNGEERAKGNILERFSAQQFPDLHSELNLSSLELGDSALYFCASSVAGGETQYFGPGTRLLVL.